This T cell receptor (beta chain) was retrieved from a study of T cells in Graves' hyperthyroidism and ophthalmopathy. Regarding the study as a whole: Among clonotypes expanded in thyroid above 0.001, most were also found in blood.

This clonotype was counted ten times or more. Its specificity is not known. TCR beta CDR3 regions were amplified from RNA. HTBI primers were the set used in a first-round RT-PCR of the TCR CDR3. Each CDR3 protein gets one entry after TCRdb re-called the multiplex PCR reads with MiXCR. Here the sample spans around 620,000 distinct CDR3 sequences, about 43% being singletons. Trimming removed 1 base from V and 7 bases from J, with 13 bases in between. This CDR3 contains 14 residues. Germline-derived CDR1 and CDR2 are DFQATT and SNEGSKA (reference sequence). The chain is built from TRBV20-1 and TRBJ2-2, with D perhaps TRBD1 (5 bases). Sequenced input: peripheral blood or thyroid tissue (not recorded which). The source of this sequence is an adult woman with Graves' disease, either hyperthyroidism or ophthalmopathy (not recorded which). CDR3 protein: CSARVGPPVGELFF. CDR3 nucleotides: TGCAGTGCTAGAGTGGGGCCACCCGTCGGGGAGCTGTTTTTT.